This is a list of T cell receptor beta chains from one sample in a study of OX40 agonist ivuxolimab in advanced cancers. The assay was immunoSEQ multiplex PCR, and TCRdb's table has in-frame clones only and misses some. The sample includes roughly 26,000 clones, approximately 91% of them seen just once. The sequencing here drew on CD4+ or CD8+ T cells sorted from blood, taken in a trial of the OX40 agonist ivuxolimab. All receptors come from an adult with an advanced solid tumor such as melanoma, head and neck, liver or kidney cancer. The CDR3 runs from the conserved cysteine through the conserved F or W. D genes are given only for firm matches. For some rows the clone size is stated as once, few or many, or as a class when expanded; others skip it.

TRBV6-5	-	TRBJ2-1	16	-	TGTGCCAGCAGTTCTATCCTAGCCCACTCCTACAATGAGCAGTTCTTC	CASSSILAHSYNEQFF
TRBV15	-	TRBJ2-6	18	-	TGTGCCACCAGCCCTCCCCGGGCAGGACTAACTGGGGCCAACGTCCTGACTTTC	CATSPPRAGLTGANVLTF
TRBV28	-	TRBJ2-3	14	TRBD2	TGTGCCAGCACCCGGGGGGGGCCGAAAGATACGCAGTATTTT	CASTRGGPKDTQYF
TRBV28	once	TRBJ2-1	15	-	TGTGCCAGCAGTCCCGGGAAGAGCTCCTACAATGAGCAGTTCTTC	CASSPGKSSYNEQFF
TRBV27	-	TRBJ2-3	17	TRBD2	TGTGCCAGCAGTTTTATAGGACTAGACCCTAGCACAGATACGCAGTATTTT	CASSFIGLDPSTDTQYF
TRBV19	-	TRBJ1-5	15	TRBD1	TGTGCCAGTAGTTTCGGACAGGGGGCTTTACAGCCCCAGCATTTT	CASSFGQGALQPQHF
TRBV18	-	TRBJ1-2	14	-	TGTGCCAGCTCCCCGGACGGATCCGACTATGGCTACACCTTC	CASSPDGSDYGYTF
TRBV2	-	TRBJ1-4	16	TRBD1	TGTGCCAGCAGTGAAGGACAGGGAGTTACTAATGAAAAACTGTTTTTT	CASSEGQGVTNEKLFF
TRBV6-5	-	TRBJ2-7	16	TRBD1	TGTGCCAGCAGTTACCCCGGGACAGGGGGCTTCTACGAGCAGTACTTC	CASSYPGTGGFYEQYF
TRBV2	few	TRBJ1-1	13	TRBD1	TGTGCCAGAGAGGGGACAGGGGAAACTGAAGCTTTCTTT	CAREGTGETEAFF
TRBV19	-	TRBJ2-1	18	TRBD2	TGTGCCAGTAGTCCAGGGACTAGCGGAGGAGGTGTCTACAATGAGCAGTTCTTC	CASSPGTSGGGVYNEQFF
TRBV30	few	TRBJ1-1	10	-	TGTGCCTGGAGTCCCGGTGAAGCTTTCTTT	CAWSPGEAFF
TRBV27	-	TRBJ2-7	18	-	TGTGCCAGCAGTCCTACCGTTCAACCTCAGTGGTTCTCCTACGAGCAGTACTTC	CASSPTVQPQWFSYEQYF
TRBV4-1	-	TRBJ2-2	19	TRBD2	TGCGCCAGCAGCCAAGTGACTAGCGGGAGAACTGGGGGCACCGGGGAGCTGTTTTTT	CASSQVTSGRTGGTGELFF
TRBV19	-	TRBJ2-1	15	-	TGTGCCAGTAGTATGGGCCGGTTCACCCCCAATGAGCAGTTCTTC	CASSMGRFTPNEQFF
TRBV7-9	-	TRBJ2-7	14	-	TGTGCCAGCAGCTTAGAAGGTCTGGTCCACGAGCAGTACTTC	CASSLEGLVHEQYF
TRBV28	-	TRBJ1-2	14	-	TGTGCCAGCAGTGCCACTACTCGGTGGTATGGCTACACCTTC	CASSATTRWYGYTF
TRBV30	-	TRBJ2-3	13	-	TGTGCCTGGAGTGTCGGCGCGGGGGATACGCAGTATTTT	CAWSVGAGDTQYF